This T cell receptor beta chain was identified in a study of cytomegalovirus exposure and HLA in healthy donors. The primer mix had 60 Vbeta and 13 Jbeta primers. Measured with immunoSEQ multiplex PCR; TCRdb has only the in-frame clones, and not every one. The profile shows over 150,000 clones, more than 80% of them singletons. Trimming left V 5 bases short and J 5 bases short, with 16 bases between. Germline V gives CDR1 PRHDT, CDR2 FYEKMQ (reference sequence). This CDR3 spans 14 amino acids. The chain is built from TRBV13 and TRBJ2-7, with a weak D call TRBD2 (6 bases). The clonotype comes from a boy aged 5-17 years in good health and CMV-seronegative. The sample consisted of PBMCs. In DNA, the CDR3 is TGTGCCAGCAGCCCCCGGCGGAGGGGCGACGAGCAGTACTTC. Its protein product is CASSPRRRGDEQYF.